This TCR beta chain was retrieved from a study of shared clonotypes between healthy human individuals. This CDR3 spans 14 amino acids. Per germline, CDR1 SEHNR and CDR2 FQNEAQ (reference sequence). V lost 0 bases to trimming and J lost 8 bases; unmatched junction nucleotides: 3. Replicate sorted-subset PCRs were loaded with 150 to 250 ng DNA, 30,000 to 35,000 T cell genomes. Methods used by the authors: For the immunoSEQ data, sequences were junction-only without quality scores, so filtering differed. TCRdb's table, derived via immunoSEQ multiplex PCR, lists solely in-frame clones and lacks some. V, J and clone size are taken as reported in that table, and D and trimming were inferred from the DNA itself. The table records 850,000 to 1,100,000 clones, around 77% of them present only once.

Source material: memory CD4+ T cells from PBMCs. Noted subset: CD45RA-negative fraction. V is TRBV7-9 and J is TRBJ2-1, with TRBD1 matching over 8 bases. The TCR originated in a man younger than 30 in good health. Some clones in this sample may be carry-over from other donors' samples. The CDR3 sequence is CASSLASGGDEQFF. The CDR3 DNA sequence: TGTGCCAGCAGCTTAGCATCAGGGGGCGATGAGCAGTTCTTC. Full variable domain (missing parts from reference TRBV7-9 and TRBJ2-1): DTGVSQNPRHKITKRGQNVTFRCDPISEHNRLYWYRQTLGQGPEFLTYFQNEAQLEKSRLLSDRFSAERPKGSFSTLEIQRTEQGDSAMYLCASSLASGGDEQFFGPGTRLTVL.